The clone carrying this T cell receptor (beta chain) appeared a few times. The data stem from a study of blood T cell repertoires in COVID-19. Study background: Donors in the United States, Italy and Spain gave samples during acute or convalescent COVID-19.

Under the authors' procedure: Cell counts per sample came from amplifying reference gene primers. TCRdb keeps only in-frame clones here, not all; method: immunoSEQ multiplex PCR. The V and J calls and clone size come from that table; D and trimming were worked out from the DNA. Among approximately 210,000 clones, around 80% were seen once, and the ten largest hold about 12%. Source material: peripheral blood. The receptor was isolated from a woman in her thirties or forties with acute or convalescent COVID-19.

CDR3 region: CASSLTRQGSYEQYF. DNA for the CDR3: TGTGCCAGCAGTTTAACGAGACAGGGTTCCTACGAGCAGTACTTC. The rearrangement links TRBV27 to TRBJ2-7; 7 positions agree with TRBD1. V was clipped by 2 bases and J by 1 base; unmatched bases: 5. The CDR3 is 15 amino acids. CDR1 is MNHEY, CDR2 SMNVEV, per germline (reference sequence).